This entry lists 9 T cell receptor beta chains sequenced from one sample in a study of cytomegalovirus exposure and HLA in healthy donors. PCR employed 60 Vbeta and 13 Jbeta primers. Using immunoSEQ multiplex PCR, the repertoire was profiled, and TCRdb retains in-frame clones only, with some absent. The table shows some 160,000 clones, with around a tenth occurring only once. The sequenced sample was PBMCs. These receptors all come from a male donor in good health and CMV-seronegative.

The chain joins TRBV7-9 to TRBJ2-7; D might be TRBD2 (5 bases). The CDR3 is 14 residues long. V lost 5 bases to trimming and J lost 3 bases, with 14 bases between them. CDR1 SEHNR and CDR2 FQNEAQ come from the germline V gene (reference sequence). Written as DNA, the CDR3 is TGTGCCAGCAGCGGAGGTACTAGACGCTACGAGCAGTACTTC. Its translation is CASSGGTRRYEQYF.

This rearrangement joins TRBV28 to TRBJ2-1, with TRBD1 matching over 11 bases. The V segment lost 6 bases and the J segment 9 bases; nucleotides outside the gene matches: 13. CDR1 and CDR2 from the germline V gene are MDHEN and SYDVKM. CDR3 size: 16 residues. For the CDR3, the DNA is TGTGCCAGCAGCTACCTCAGGGGGACAGGGGGTTCTGAGCAGTTCTTC. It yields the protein CASSYLRGTGGSEQFF.

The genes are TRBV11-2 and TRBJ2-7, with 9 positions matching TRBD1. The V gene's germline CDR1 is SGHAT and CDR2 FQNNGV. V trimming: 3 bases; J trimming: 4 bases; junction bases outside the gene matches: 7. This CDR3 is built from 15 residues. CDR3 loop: CASSFTQGAHYEQYF. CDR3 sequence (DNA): TGTGCCAGCAGCTTCACACAGGGGGCGCATTACGAGCAGTACTTC.

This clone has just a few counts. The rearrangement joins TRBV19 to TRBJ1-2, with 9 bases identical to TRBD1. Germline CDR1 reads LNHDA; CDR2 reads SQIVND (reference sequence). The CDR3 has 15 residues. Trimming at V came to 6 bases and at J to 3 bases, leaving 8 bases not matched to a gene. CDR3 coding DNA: TGTGCCAGTAGCGACCGGGACAGGGCGGACTATGGCTACACCTTC. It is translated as CASSDRDRADYGYTF. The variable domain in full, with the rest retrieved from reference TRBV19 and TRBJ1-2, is DGGITQSPKYLFRKEGQNVTLSCEQNLNHDAMYWYRQDPGQGLRLIYYSQIVNDFQKGDIAEGYSVSREKKESFPLTVTSAQKNPTAFYLCASSDRDRADYGYTFGSGTRLTVV.

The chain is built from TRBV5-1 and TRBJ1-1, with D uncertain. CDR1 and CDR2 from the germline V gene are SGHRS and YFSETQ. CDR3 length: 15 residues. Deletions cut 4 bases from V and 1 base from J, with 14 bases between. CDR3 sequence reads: CASSKWTEENTEAFF. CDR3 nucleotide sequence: TGCGCCAGCAGCAAGTGGACGGAGGAGAACACTGAAGCTTTCTTT.

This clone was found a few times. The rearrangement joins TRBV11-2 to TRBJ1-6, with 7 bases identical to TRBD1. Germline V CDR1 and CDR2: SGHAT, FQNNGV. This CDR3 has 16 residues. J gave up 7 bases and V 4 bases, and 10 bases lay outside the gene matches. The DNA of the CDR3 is TGTGCCAGCAGCTCTTATCCCCGACAGGGAAATTCACCCCTCCACTTT. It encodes CASSSYPRQGNSPLHF.

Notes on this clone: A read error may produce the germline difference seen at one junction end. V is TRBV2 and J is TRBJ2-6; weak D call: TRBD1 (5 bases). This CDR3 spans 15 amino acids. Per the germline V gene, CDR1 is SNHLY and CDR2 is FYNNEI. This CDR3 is CASSEYLSGANVLTF. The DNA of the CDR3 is TGTGCCAGCAGTGAGTACCTCTCTGGGGCCAACGTCCTGACTTTT.

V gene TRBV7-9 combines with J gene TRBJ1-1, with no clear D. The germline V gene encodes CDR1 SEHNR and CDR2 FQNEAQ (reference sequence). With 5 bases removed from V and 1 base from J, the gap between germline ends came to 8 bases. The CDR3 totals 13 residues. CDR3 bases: TGTGCCAGCAGCCGGGTCCCGAACACTGAAGCTTTCTTT. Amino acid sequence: CASSRVPNTEAFF. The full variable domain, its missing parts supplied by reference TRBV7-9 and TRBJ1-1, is DTGVSQNPRHKITKRGQNVTFRCDPISEHNRLYWYRQTLGQGPEFLTYFQNEAQLEKSRLLSDRFSAERPKGSFSTLEIQRTEQGDSAMYLCASSRVPNTEAFFGQGTRLTVV.

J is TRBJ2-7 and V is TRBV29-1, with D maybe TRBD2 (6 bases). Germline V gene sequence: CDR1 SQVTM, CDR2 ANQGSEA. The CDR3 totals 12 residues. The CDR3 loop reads CSVAAVNYEQYF. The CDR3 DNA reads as TGCAGTGTAGCGGCTGTTAACTACGAGCAGTACTTC.